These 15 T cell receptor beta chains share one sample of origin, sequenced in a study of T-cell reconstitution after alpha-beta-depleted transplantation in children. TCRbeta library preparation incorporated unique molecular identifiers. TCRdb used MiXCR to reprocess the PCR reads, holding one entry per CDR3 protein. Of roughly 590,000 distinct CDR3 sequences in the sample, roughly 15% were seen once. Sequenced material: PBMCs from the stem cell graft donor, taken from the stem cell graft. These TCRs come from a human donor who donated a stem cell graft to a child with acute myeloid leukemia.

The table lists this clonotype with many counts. As DNA, the CDR3 is TGTGCCATCAGCTCGGGACATGGCTCCTACAATGAGCAGTTCTTC. Amino acids: CAISSGHGSYNEQFF. The chain carries TRBV10-3 and TRBJ2-1, with D perhaps matching TRBD1 (6 bases). Germline V lookup: CDR1 ENHRY, CDR2 SYGVKD. The CDR3 contains 15 residues. V lost 6 bases and J lost 0, with 12 bases in between.

The CDR3 here is CASSPGGTGETQYF. DNA of the CDR3: TGTGCCAGCAGCCCCGGAGGGACTGGAGAGACCCAGTACTTC. The V call is TRBV7-9, the J call TRBJ2-5, with a weak D call TRBD2 (6 bases). V was clipped by 5 bases and J by 4 bases, with 14 bases between them. Germline-derived CDR1 and CDR2 are SEHNR and FQNEAQ (reference sequence). There are 14 residues in the CDR3. The variable domain in full, with the rest retrieved from reference TRBV7-9 and TRBJ2-5, is DTGVSQNPRHKITKRGQNVTFRCDPISEHNRLYWYRQTLGQGPEFLTYFQNEAQLEKSRLLSDRFSAERPKGSFSTLEIQRTEQGDSAMYLCASSPGGTGETQYFGPGTRLLVL.

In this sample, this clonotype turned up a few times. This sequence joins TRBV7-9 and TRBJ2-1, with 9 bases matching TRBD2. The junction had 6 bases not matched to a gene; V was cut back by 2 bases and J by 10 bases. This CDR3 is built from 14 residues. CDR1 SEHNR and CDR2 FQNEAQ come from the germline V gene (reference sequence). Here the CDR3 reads CASSLILAGREQFF. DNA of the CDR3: TGTGCCAGCAGCTTAATCCTAGCGGGGAGAGAGCAGTTCTTC.

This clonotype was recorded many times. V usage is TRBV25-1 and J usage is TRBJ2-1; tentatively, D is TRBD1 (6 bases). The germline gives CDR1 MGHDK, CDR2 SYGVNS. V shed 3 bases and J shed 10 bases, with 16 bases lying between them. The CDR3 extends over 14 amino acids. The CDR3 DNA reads TGTGCCAGCAGTGATCCAGGGGTGTCGATGGAGCAGTTCTTC. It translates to CASSDPGVSMEQFF.

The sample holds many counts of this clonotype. The CDR3 loop reads CSARDSTGPKNIQYF. In nucleotides, the CDR3 is TGCAGTGCTAGAGATTCCACAGGGCCCAAAAACATTCAGTACTTC. The chain joins TRBV20-1 to TRBJ2-4; TRBD1 is a possible D gene (6 bases). Trimming pared 0 bases from V and 2 bases from J, leaving 11 bases between. The germline CDR1 and CDR2 sequences are DFQATT and SNEGSKA (reference sequence). The CDR3 length is 15 residues.

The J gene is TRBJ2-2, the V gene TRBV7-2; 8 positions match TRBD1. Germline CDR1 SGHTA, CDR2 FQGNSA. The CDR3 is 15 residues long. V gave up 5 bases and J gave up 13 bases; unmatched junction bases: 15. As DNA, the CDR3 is TGTGCCAGCAGCCTTGAGGCAGGGGGCCCCGGAAGGCTGTTTTTT. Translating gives CASSLEAGGPGRLFF.

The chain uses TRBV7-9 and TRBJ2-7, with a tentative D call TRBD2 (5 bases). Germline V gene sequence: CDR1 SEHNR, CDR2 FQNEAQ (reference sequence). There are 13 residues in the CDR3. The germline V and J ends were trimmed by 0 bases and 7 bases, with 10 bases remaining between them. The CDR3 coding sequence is TGTGCCAGCAGCTTAGCCGTGTCGGGGGAGCAGTACGTC. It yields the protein CASSLAVSGEQYV.

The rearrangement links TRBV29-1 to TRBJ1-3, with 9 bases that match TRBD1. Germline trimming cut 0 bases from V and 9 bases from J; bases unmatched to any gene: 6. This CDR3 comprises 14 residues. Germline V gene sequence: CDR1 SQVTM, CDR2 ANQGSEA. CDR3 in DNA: TGCAGCGTTGAAGATCGGGGACAGGGAGTCACCATATATTTT. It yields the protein CSVEDRGQGVTIYF.

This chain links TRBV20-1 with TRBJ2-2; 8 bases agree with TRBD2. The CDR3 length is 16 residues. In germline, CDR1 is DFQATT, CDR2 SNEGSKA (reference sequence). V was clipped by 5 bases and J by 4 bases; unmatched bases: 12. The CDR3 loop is CSASPPGGVLTGELFF. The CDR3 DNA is TGCAGTGCTTCCCCCCCCGGGGGGGTCCTCACCGGGGAGCTGTTTTTT.

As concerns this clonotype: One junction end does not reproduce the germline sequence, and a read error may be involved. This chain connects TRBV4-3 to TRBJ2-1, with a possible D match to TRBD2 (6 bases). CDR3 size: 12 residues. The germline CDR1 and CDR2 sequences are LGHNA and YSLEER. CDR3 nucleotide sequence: TGCGCCAGCAGCCAATTCCGGGACTGGAAGCTCTTC. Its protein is CASSQFRDWKLF.

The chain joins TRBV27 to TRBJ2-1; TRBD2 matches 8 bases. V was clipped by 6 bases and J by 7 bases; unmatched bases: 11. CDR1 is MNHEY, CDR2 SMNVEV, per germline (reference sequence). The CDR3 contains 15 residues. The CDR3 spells CASSRPRGGFNEQFF. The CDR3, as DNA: TGTGCCAGCAGCCGCCCCCGGGGGGGCTTTAATGAGCAGTTCTTC.

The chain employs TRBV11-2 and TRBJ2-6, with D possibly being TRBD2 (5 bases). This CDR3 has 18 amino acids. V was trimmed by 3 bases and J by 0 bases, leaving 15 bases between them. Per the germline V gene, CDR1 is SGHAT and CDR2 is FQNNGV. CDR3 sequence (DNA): TGTGCCAGCAGCTTGGAACGCGGGCTGTTCTCTGGGGCCAACGTCCTGACTTTC. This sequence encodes CASSLERGLFSGANVLTF.

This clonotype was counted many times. In DNA form, the CDR3 reads TGCAGTGCTAGAGATATGGGACTAGCCGCAACTGAGCAGTTCTTC. This encodes CSARDMGLAATEQFF. The chain employs TRBV20-1 and TRBJ2-1; 9 bases agree with TRBD2. V lost 0 bases, J lost 9 bases, and 9 bases stayed unmatched. The CDR3 consists of 15 residues. Per germline, CDR1 DFQATT and CDR2 SNEGSKA (reference sequence).

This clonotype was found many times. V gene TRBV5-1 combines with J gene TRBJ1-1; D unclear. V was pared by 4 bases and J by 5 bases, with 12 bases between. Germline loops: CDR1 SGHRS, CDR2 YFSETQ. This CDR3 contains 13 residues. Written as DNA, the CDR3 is TGCGCCAGCAGCGCCTTTGGCGGGACTGAAGCTTTCTTT. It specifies CASSAFGGTEAFF.

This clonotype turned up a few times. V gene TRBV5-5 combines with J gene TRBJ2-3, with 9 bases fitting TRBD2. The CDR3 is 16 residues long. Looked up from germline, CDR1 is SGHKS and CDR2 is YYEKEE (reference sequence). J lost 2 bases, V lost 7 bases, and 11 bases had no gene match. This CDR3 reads CASSPVSGSLTDTQYF. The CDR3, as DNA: TGTGCCAGCTCCCCTGTTAGCGGGAGTCTCACAGATACGCAGTATTTT.